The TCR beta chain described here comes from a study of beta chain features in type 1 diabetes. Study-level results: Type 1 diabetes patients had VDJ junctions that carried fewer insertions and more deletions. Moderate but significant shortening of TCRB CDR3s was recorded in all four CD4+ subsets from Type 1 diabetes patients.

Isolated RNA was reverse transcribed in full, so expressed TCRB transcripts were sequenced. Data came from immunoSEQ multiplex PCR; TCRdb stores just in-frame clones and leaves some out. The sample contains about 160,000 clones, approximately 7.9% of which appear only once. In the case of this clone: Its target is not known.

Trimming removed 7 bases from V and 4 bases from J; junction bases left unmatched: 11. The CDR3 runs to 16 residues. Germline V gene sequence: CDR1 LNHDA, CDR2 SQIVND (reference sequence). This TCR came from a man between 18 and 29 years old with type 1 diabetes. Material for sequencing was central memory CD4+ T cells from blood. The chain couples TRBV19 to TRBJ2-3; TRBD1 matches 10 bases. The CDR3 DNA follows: TGTGCCAGTAACACTCCAGGACAGGGGGTATCAGATACGCAGTATTTT. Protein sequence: CASNTPGQGVSDTQYF.